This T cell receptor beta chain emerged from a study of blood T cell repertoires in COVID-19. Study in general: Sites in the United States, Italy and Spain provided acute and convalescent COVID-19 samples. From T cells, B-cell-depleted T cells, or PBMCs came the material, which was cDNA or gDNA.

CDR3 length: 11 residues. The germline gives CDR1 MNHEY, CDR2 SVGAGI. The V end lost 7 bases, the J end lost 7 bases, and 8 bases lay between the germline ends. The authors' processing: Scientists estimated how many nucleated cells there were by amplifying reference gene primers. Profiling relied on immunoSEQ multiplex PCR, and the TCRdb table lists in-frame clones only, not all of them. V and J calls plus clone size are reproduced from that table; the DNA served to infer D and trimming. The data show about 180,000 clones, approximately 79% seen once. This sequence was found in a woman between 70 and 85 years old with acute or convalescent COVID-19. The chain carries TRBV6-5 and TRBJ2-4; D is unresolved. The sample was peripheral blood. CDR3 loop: CASNSENIQYF. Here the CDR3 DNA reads TGTGCCAGCAATTCGGAGAACATTCAGTACTTC.